This entry lists 21 T cell receptor beta chains sequenced from one sample in a study of blood T cell repertoires in COVID-19. Profiled with immunoSEQ multiplex PCR; TCRdb holds only in-frame clones, not every one. Of 300,000 or so clones in the sample, around four fifths are singletons; the top ten hold over 3.5%. What was sequenced was peripheral blood. The receptor source for this set is a woman aged 45-65 years with active or convalescent COVID-19.

The J gene is TRBJ2-1, the V gene TRBV10-3, with D possibly TRBD1 on 5 matching bases. This CDR3 has 16 residues. V was clipped by 4 bases and J by 0 bases, with 13 bases between them. CDR1 ENHRY and CDR2 SYGVKD come from the germline V gene. CDR3 sequence (DNA): TGTGCCATCAGTGGAAGTGGGGCGAGCTCCTACAATGAGCAGTTCTTC. Translated: CAISGSGASSYNEQFF.

The CDR3 sequence is CASSVSAGGRDYGYTF. In nucleotides, the CDR3 is TGTGCCAGCAGTGTCTCAGCAGGGGGAAGGGACTATGGCTACACCTTC. The rearrangement uses TRBV6-4 and TRBJ1-2; the match to TRBD1 covers 7 bases. Trimming removed 4 bases from V and 3 bases from J; junction bases left unmatched: 11. In germline, CDR1 is MRHNA, CDR2 SNTAGT. CDR3 length: 16 residues.

The genes are TRBV30 and TRBJ2-3; 8 bases match TRBD2. Trimming took 3 bases from V and 4 from J; bases not matched to a gene: 0. The CDR3 covers 12 residues. Germline CDR1 is GTSNPN and CDR2 is SVGIG (reference sequence). CDR3 nucleotide sequence: TGTGCCTGGAGCGGGGGGGCAGATACGCAGTATTTT. Its translation: CAWSGGADTQYF.

V gene TRBV7-3 combines with J gene TRBJ2-1, with 9 bases matching TRBD2. The CDR3 is 15 amino acids. The ends lost 5 bases at V and 4 bases at J; junction bases unmatched: 6. Looked up from germline, CDR1 is SGHTA and CDR2 is FQGTGA. The CDR3 sequence is CASSKTSGPYNEQFF. Written as DNA, the CDR3 is TGTGCCAGCAGCAAGACTAGCGGACCTTACAATGAGCAGTTCTTC.

The gene calls are TRBV4-2 and TRBJ1-3; D is perhaps TRBD1 (5 bases). The CDR3 totals 16 residues. CDR1 is LGHNA and CDR2 is YNFKEQ in the germline V gene. Trimming took off 1 base at V and 6 bases at J, with 16 bases between the two ends. The CDR3 spells CASSQAGGVRLNTIYF. CDR3 nucleotides: TGTGCCAGCAGCCAAGCGGGGGGTGTCCGCCTAAACACCATATATTTT.

The chain couples TRBV5-1 to TRBJ1-5; 8 bases align to TRBD1. V trimming: 4 bases; J trimming: 7 bases; junction bases outside the gene matches: 7. Germline CDR1 SGHRS, CDR2 YFSETQ. The CDR3 extends over 14 amino acids. The DNA of the CDR3 is TGCGCCAGCAGCCTGACAGGGGAGGGACAGCCCCAGCATTTT. Residues: CASSLTGEGQPQHF.

The J gene is TRBJ2-1, the V gene TRBV5-1, with 9 bases aligning to TRBD2. Germline V lookup: CDR1 SGHRS, CDR2 YFSETQ. The CDR3 loop spans 17 amino acids. J lost 6 bases, V lost 4 bases, and 14 bases had no gene match. CDR3 loop: CASSPGGGAGGFNEQFF. CDR3 DNA sequence: TGCGCCAGCAGCCCGGGCGGGGGAGCGGGGGGCTTCAATGAGCAGTTCTTC.

The chain carries TRBV24-1 and TRBJ2-1; a possible D gene is TRBD1 (6 bases). Germline values: CDR1 KGHDR, CDR2 SFDVKD. This CDR3 has 15 residues. Trimming removed 4 bases from V and 4 bases from J, with 13 bases in between. CDR3 residues: CATSEGHIAYNEQFF. The CDR3 region has the DNA TGTGCCACCAGTGAGGGACACATAGCTTACAATGAGCAGTTCTTC.

This chain connects TRBV29-1 to TRBJ2-3; 9 bases align to TRBD2. This CDR3 comprises 14 residues. CDR1 is SQVTM, CDR2 ANQGSEA, per germline. V shed 3 bases and J 8 bases; nucleotides not matched to a gene: 9. CDR3 sequence (DNA): TGCAGCGTTGAGGGGACTAGCATCGGGGGTACGCAGTATTTT. It is translated as CSVEGTSIGGTQYF.

The rearrangement links TRBV6-5 to TRBJ1-1; 8 bases map to TRBD1. Per the germline V gene, CDR1 is MNHEY and CDR2 is SVGAGI. The CDR3 extends over 14 amino acids. V gave up 7 bases and J gave up 0 bases; unmatched junction bases: 4. CDR3 region: CASKLDRVNTEAFF. Written as DNA, the CDR3 is TGTGCCAGCAAATTGGACAGGGTGAACACTGAAGCTTTCTTT.

This clone was observed once. The CDR3, as DNA: TGCGCCAGCAGCTGGAATTCAGGGGACGCCGCCGGGGAGCTGTTTTTT. This gives the protein CASSWNSGDAAGELFF. The chain carries TRBV5-1 and TRBJ2-2; D possibly corresponds to TRBD1 (6 bases). CDR3 length equals 16 residues. With 3 bases removed from V and 6 bases from J, the gap between germline ends came to 18 bases. Germline CDR1 SGHRS, CDR2 YFSETQ.

This clone has only one observation. The V call is TRBV10-1, the J call TRBJ1-4; 7 positions agree with TRBD1. This CDR3 is built from 13 residues. From germline, CDR1 is WNHNN and CDR2 SYGVQD (reference sequence). With V trimmed by 10 bases and J by 4 bases, 6 bases remained unmatched. The CDR3 bases are TGCGCCAAACGACAGGGACTTAATGAAAAACTGTTTTTT. It codes for CAKRQGLNEKLFF.

This CDR3 reads CASSLVWGGNTIYF. The CDR3 region has the DNA TGTGCCAGCAGCTTAGTCTGGGGCGGAAACACCATATATTTT. V is TRBV7-2 and J is TRBJ1-3; a weak D match, TRBD1 (5 bases). V lost 1 base and J 4 bases, leaving 8 bases between the germline ends. Germline values: CDR1 SGHTA, CDR2 FQGNSA. The CDR3 sequence is 14 residues long.

The V and J genes are TRBV10-1 and TRBJ1-5; 8 bases align to TRBD1. CDR3 size: 17 residues. V was pared by 6 bases and J by 0 bases, with 10 bases of the junction left unmatched. In germline, CDR1 is WNHNN, CDR2 SYGVQD (reference sequence). Here the CDR3 reads CASRMGQELYSNQPQHF. The CDR3 DNA sequence: TGCGCCAGCAGGATGGGACAGGAACTATATAGCAATCAGCCCCAGCATTTT.

The chain couples TRBV15 to TRBJ1-1; 11 nucleotides line up with TRBD1. This CDR3 has 16 residues. Germline V CDR1 and CDR2: LNHNV, YYDKDF (reference sequence). The ends lost 2 bases at V and 1 base at J; junction bases unmatched: 3. CDR3 sequence reads: CATSRKGTGGNTEAFF. For the CDR3, the DNA is TGTGCCACCAGCAGAAAGGGGACAGGGGGGAACACTGAAGCTTTCTTT.

CDR3 nucleotide sequence: TGTGCCAGCAGCTTAGTGAGGGGGACGGTCCCTGGCTACACCTTC. Its protein product is CASSLVRGTVPGYTF. The genes are TRBV7-9 and TRBJ1-2, with D perhaps TRBD1 (6 bases). CDR1 and CDR2 (germline): SEHNR, FQNEAQ (reference sequence). V was shortened by 1 base and J by 7 bases, with 16 bases between the two germline ends. The CDR3 is 15 amino acids.

This clone was observed a few times. This sequence joins TRBV5-1 and TRBJ2-7; TRBD1 aligns across 9 bases. This CDR3 is built from 16 residues. The germline V gene encodes CDR1 SGHRS and CDR2 YFSETQ. The junction had 7 bases not matched to a gene; V was cut back by 2 bases and J by 1 base. This chain's CDR3 is CASSFLPTGGSYEQYF. The CDR3 region has the DNA TGCGCCAGCAGCTTCCTCCCGACAGGGGGTTCCTACGAGCAGTACTTC.

The chain uses TRBV2 and TRBJ2-4; 7 bases match TRBD1. The CDR3 contains 12 residues. Germline CDR1 SNHLY, CDR2 FYNNEI. The V and J ends lost 6 bases and 7 bases, in that order; junction bases with no gene match: 3. The CDR3 reads CASRGQENIQYF. Here the CDR3 DNA reads TGTGCCAGCAGAGGACAGGAGAACATTCAGTACTTC.

Concerning this clone: In the same sample, other DNA sequences code for this CDR3. The CDR3: CASSLDRTNYGYTF. Here the CDR3 DNA reads TGCGCCAGCAGCCTCGACAGAACTAACTATGGCTACACCTTC. The chain joins TRBV5-1 to TRBJ1-2; possibly TRBD1 for D (5 bases). The CDR3 is made up of 14 amino acids. Trimming removed 4 bases from V and 0 bases from J, with 10 bases in between. Germline loops: CDR1 SGHRS, CDR2 YFSETQ.

V and J are TRBV7-2 and TRBJ2-1, with 7 bases identical to TRBD2. The CDR3 is made up of 17 amino acids. The junction had 13 bases not matched to a gene; V was cut back by 1 base and J by 7 bases. CDR1 is SGHTA, CDR2 FQGNSA, per germline. The CDR3 DNA reads TGTGCCAGCAGCTTAGAGGTTGGGAGGGCAGGGAGGAATGAGCAGTTCTTC. This codes for CASSLEVGRAGRNEQFF.

The J gene is TRBJ1-1, the V gene TRBV28; 8 nucleotides align to TRBD1. This CDR3 has 13 amino acids. V shed 6 bases and J 5 bases; nucleotides not matched to a gene: 5. The V gene's germline CDR1 is MDHEN and CDR2 SYDVKM. CDR3 coding DNA: TGTGCCAGCAGAACCAGGGGGCGGACTGAAGCTTTCTTT. Its protein is CASRTRGRTEAFF.